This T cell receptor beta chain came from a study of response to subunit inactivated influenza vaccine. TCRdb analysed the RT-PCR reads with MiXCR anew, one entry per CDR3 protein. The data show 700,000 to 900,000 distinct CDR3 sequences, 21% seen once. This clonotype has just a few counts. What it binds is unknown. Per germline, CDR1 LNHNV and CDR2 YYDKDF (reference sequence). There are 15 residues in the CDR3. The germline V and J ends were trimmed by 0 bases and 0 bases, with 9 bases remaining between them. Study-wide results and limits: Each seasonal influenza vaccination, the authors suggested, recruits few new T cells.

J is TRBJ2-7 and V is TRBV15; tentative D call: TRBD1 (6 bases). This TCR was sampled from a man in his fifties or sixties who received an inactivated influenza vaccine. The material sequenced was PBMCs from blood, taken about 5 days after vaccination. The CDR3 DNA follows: TGTGCCACCAGCAGAGACAGGGGATACTCCTACGAGCAGTACTTC. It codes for CATSRDRGYSYEQYF. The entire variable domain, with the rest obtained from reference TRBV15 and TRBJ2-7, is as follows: DAMVIQNPRYQVTQFGKPVTLSCSQTLNHNVMYWYQQKSSQAPKLLFHYYDKDFNNEADTPDNFQSRRPNTSFCFLDIRSPGLGDTAMYLCATSRDRGYSYEQYFGPGTRLTVT.